The present TCR beta chain was sequenced within a study of blood T cell repertoires in COVID-19. Sequenced by immunoSEQ multiplex PCR; TCRdb stores in-frame clones only, minus some. The repertoire holds about 84,000 clones, with about 86% as singletons. This CDR3 comprises 14 residues. Per germline, CDR1 MDHEN and CDR2 SYDVKM. The germline V and J ends were trimmed by 8 bases and 7 bases, with 15 bases remaining between them. This clone turned up a few times. The sequence was obtained from an elderly man with active or convalescent COVID-19. The genes are TRBV28 and TRBJ1-6; weak D call: TRBD1 (5 bases). The sequenced sample consisted of peripheral blood. Written as DNA, the CDR3 is TGTGCCAGCTTTCTCTCCCCAGGGAATTCACCCCTCCACTTT. This translates into CASFLSPGNSPLHF.